This TCR beta chain derives from a study of T cells in women clearing cervical HPV infection. On the study more broadly: Donors had HPV16-related CIN3 or worse; 2 had invasive cancer. Case blood was drawn when the lesion was first found; control blood after infection became undetectable.

The data were produced by immunoSEQ multiplex PCR, yet TCRdb's version contains in-frame clones alone and is incomplete. The sample has more than 20,000 clones, and its top ten clones hold 8% to 10%. The CDR3 is 13 residues long. Germline CDR1 MNHEY, CDR2 SVGEGT. Trimming took 6 bases from V and 3 from J, leaving 8 bases between them. Study outcomes and limitations: Repertoire richness, not evenness, was significantly elevated in CIN3+ cases versus controls. Each sample's T-cell count was unknown, possibly confounding richness.

To note about this clone: No antigen is known for it. Coverage ceases 3 residues before the CDR3 finishes, and the germline J gene fills in the end.

The rearrangement links TRBV6-2 or TRBV6-3 to TRBJ1-4; no clear D. Input material: blood buffy coat. The clonotype comes from a woman aged 18 to 75 with a cervical HPV16 infection that either progressed to CIN3+ or cleared (not recorded which). The DNA read from the CDR3 is TGTGCCAGCAGGTCTCCGGCTAATGAAAAA. Translation: CASRSPANEK. The whole CDR3 is CASRSPANEKLFF.